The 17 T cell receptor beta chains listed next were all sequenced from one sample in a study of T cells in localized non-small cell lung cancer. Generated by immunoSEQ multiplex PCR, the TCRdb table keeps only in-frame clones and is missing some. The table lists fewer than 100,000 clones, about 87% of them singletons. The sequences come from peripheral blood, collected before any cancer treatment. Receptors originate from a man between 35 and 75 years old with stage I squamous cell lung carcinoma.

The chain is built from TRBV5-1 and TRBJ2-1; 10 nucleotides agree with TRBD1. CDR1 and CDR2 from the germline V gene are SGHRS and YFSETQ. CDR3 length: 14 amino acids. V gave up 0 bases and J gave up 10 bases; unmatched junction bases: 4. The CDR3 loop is CASSLADRGQEQFF. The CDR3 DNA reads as TGCGCCAGCAGCTTGGCTGACAGGGGGCAGGAGCAGTTCTTC.

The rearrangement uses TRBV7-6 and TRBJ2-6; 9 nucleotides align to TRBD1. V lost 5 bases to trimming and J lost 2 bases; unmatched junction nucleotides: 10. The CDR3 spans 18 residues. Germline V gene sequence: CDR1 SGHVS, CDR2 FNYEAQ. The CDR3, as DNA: TGTGCCAGCAGCACCTGGACAGGGGCCTACGCTGGGGCCAACGTCCTGACTTTC. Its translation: CASSTWTGAYAGANVLTF.

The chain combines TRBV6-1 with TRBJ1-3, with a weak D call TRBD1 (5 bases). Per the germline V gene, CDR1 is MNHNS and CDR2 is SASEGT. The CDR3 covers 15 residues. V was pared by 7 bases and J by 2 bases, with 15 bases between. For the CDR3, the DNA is TGTGCCAGCATTCCATGGGGCAAAACTGGAAACACCATATATTTT. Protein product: CASIPWGKTGNTIYF.

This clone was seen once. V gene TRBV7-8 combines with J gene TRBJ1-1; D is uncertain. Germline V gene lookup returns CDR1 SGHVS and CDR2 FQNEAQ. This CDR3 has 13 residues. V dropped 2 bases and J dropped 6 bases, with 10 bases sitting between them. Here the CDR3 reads CASSLNLFAEAFF. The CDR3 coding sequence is TGTGCCAGCAGCTTAAATTTGTTTGCTGAAGCTTTCTTT.

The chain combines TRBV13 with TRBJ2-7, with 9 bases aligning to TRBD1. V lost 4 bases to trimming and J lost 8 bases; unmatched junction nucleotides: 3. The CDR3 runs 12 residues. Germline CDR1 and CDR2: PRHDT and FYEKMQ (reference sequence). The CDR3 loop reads CASSSTGGQQYF. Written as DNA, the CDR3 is TGTGCCAGCAGCTCGACAGGGGGACAGCAGTACTTC.

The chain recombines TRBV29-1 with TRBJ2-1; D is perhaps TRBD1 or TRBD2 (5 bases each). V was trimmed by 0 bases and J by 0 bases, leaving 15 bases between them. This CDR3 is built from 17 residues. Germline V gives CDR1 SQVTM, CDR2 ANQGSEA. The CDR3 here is CSVEDGTGLSSYNEQFF. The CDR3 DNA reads TGCAGCGTTGAAGATGGTACAGGACTTAGCTCCTACAATGAGCAGTTCTTC.

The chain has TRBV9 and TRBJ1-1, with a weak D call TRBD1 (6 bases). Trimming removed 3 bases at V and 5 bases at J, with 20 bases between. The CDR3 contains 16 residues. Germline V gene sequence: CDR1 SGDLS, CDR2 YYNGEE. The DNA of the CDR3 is TGTGCCAGCAGCGGGCGACAGGTAACGGGATGGACTGAAGCTTTCTTT. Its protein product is CASSGRQVTGWTEAFF.

The CDR3 region has the DNA TGTGCCAGCAGGCAGGGTATTGGTGGAAACACCATATATTTT. Translating it yields CASRQGIGGNTIYF. The chain employs TRBV2 and TRBJ1-3; a weak D match, TRBD1 (5 bases). From germline, CDR1 is SNHLY and CDR2 FYNNEI. The CDR3 is 14 amino acids. With 6 bases removed from V and 3 bases from J, the gap between germline ends came to 12 bases.

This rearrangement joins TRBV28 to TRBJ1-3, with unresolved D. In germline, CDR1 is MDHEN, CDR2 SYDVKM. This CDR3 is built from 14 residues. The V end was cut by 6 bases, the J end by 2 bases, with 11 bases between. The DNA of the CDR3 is TGTGCCAGCAGACCCGGTGGAACTGGAAACACCATATATTTT. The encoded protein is CASRPGGTGNTIYF.

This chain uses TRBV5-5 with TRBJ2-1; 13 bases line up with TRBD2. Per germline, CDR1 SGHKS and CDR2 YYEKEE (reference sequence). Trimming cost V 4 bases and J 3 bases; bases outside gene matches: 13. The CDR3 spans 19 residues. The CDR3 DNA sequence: TGTGCCAGCAGCCCGACTAGCGGGGGGAGATCCCACTACTACAATGAGCAGTTCTTC. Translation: CASSPTSGGRSHYYNEQFF.

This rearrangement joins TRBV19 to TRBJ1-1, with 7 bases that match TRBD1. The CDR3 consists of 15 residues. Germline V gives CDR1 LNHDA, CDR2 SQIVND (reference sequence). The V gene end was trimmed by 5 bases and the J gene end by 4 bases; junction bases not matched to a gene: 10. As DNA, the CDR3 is TGTGCCAGTAGTGGCCTTAGGGCAGGGGGCACTGAAGCTTTCTTT. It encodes CASSGLRAGGTEAFF.

CDR3 protein: CASSYRDRKGYTF. DNA for the CDR3: TGTGCCAGCAGCTATCGGGACAGAAAAGGCTACACCTTC. The chain recombines TRBV7-7 with TRBJ1-2, with 7 bases aligning to TRBD1. CDR1 and CDR2 (germline): SSHAT, FNYEAQ (reference sequence). With V trimmed by 4 bases and J by 8 bases, 7 bases remained unmatched. The CDR3 is made up of 13 amino acids. The whole variable domain, filled in from reference TRBV7-7 and TRBJ1-2, reads GAGVSQSPRYKVTKRGQDVTLRCDPISSHATLYWYQQALGQGPEFLTYFNYEAQPDKSGLPSDRFSAERPEGSISTLTIQRTEQRDSAMYRCASSYRDRKGYTFGSGTRLTVV.

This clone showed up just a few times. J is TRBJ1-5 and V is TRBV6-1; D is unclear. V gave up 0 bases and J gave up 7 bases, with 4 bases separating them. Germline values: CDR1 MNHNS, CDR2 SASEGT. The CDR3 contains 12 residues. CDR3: CASSEARQPQHF. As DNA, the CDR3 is TGTGCCAGCAGTGAAGCGCGGCAGCCCCAGCATTTT.

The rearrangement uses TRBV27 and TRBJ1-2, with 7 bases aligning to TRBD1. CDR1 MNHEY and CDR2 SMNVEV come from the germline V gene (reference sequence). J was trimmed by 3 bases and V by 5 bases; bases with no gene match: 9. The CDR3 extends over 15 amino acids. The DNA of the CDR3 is TGTGCCAGCAGTACGAGGACAGGATCCGACTATGGCTACACCTTC. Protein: CASSTRTGSDYGYTF.

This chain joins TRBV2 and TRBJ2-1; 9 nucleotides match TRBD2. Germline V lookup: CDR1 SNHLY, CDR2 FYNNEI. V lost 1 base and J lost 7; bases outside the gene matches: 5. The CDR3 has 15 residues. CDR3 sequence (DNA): TGTGCCAGCAGTGAAGAGCGGGGGGTTTTTAATGAGCAGTTCTTC. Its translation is CASSEERGVFNEQFF.

In nucleotides, the CDR3 is TGCGCCAGCAGCCCGGATCTTGACAGGGTCTATGGCTACACCTTC. Translating gives CASSPDLDRVYGYTF. The genes are TRBV4-3 and TRBJ1-2; 7 positions match TRBD1. Germline assignment: CDR1 LGHNA and CDR2 YSLEER. The V segment lost 4 bases and the J segment 4 bases; nucleotides outside the gene matches: 9. The CDR3 sequence is 15 residues long.

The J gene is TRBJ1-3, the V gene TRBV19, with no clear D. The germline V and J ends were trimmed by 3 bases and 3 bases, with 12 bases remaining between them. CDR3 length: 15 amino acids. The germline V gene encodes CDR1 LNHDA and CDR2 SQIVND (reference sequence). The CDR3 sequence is CASSMGIWSGNTIYF. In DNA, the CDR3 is TGTGCCAGTAGTATGGGTATCTGGAGTGGAAACACCATATATTTT.